What follows are 7 T cell receptor delta chains derived from one specimen sequenced in a study of Vδ1+ human thymocytes. Whole-study findings and limits: Highly polyclonal TRG and TRD repertoires with Gaussian CDR3 length distributions appeared in thymus.

Antigens of these TCRs are unknown. The template was reverse-transcribed extracted RNA. CDR3 amplicons came from multiplex PCR with pooled V-gene forward and constant-region reverse primers. TCRdb reran clone calling via CATT on the multiplex PCR reads. The top ten clones hold roughly 0.26% of a sample with about 73,000 delta-chain clones, about 38% of them seen once. Input material: Vdelta1+ gamma-delta thymocytes from the thymus. The subset was: FACS-sorted CD3+ TCRalphabeta- TCRVdelta1+ TCRVdelta2- thymocytes. These TCRs come from a boy under three years old who had congenital heart surgery.

The J gene is TRDJ1, the V gene TRDV1; 8 bases are shared with TRDD3. V shed 2 bases and J 2 bases; nucleotides not matched to a gene: 16. The CDR3 covers 19 residues. Germline assignment: CDR1 TSWWSYY and CDR2 QGS. Here the CDR3 DNA reads TGTGCTCTTGGGGAAAGGCGATTTTCCTCGAGGGATACGACCGATAAACTCATCTTT. The encoded protein is CALGERRFSSRDTTDKLIF.

In its sample, this clone was seen a few times. The V and J genes are TRDV1 and TRDJ1, with 13 bases identical to TRDD3. The CDR3 runs 27 residues. The germline CDR1 and CDR2 sequences are TSWWSYY and QGS. V shed 1 base and J 0 bases; nucleotides not matched to a gene: 32. CDR3 bases: TGTGCTCTTGGGGAACCCATCGGCCTTCCTACCTCTACTGGGGGATACGCGCACAATTTTCACACCGATAAACTCATCTTT. It specifies CALGEPIGLPTSTGGYAHNFHTDKLIF.

This clone has more than one count but fewer than ten. The chain uses TRDV2 and TRDJ1; D gene uncertain. V lost 4 bases, J lost 0 bases, and 11 bases lay in between. The CDR3 extends over 14 amino acids. Germline V gene data show CDR1 as GEAIGNYY and CDR2 as EKD. The DNA for the CDR3 is TGTGCCTGTGAACGATCGATGGACACCGATAAACTCATCTTT. Amino acid sequence: CACERSMDTDKLIF.

V and J are TRDV2 and TRDJ1; TRDD3 aligns across 12 bases. V was clipped by 9 bases and J by 8 bases; unmatched bases: 12. The CDR3 totals 14 residues. Germline CDR1 and CDR2: GEAIGNYY and EKD. CDR3 DNA: TGTGCCATTAACCTGGGGGATACGTGGGGCAAACTCATCTTT. It codes for CAINLGDTWGKLIF.

The sample holds a few counts of this clone. The chain joins TRDV1 to TRDJ1, with 11 bases identical to TRDD3. CDR3 length: 23 residues. Germline V lookup: CDR1 TSWWSYY, CDR2 QGS. The J segment lost 1 base and the V segment lost 1 base, leaving 23 bases of the junction unmatched. The chain's CDR3 is CALGEPSWTQLGDKVGGTDKLIF. The CDR3 DNA reads TGTGCTCTTGGGGAACCCTCCTGGACCCAACTGGGGGATAAAGTAGGTGGCACCGATAAACTCATCTTT.

In its sample, this clone was seen a few times. The chain links TRDV1 to TRDJ1; TRDD3 is a possible D gene (5 bases). The length of the CDR3 is 19 residues. Germline CDR1 TSWWSYY, CDR2 QGS. V was shortened by 8 bases and J by 2 bases, with 30 bases between the two germline ends. Here the CDR3 DNA reads TGTGCTCTTCTTAATGGGGTGAGAGGGAGCTTGGGGACGACCGATAAACTCATCTTT. As protein: CALLNGVRGSLGTTDKLIF.

The chain is built from TRDV2 and TRDJ1; 9 positions match TRDD3. Germline V gene data show CDR1 as GEAIGNYY and CDR2 as EKD. The V segment lost 5 bases and the J segment 0 bases; nucleotides outside the gene matches: 30. The length of the CDR3 is 23 residues. Here the CDR3 DNA reads TGTGCCTGTGCCGACCTTCCACCTTGTGTGGCTGGGGGATTCCGCTTGTACACCGATAAACTCATCTTT. Translation: CACADLPPCVAGGFRLYTDKLIF.